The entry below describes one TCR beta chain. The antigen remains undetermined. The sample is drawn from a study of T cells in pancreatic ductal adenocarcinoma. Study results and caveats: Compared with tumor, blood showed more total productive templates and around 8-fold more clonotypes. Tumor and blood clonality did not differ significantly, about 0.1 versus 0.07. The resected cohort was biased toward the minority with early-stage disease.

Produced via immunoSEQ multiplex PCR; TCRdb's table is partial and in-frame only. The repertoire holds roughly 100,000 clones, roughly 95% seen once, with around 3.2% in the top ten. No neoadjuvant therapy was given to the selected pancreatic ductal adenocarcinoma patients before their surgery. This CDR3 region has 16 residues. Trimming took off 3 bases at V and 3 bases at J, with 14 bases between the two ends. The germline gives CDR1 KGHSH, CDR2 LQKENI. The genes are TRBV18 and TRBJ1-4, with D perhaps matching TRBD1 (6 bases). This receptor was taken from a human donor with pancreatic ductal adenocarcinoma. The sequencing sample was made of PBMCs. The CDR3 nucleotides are TGTGCCAGCTCACCGCCAAACAGGGCCGCTAATGAAAAACTGTTTTTT. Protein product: CASSPPNRAANEKLFF. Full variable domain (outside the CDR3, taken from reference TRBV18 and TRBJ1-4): NAGVMQNPRHLVRRRGQEARLRCSPMKGHSHVYWYRQLPEEGLKFMVYLQKENIIDESGMPKERFSAEFPKEGPSILRIQQVVRGDSAAYFCASSPPNRAANEKLFFGSGTQLSVL.